This T cell receptor (beta chain) was recorded in a study of PD-L1 blockade in urothelial cancer. Study details: Patients' histories included 0 to 3 prior chemotherapy regimens. Each blood sample yielded a median of about 150,000 T cells.

The CDR3 is 15 residues long. The ends lost 5 bases at V and 7 bases at J; junction bases unmatched: 11. CDR1 is PRHDT and CDR2 is FYEKMQ in the germline V gene (reference sequence). Assay used: immunoSEQ multiplex PCR; TCRdb lists only in-frame clones, some missing. The sample yields 40,000 to 45,000 clones, approximately 90% seen once. The study enrolled patients with locally advanced or metastatic urothelial carcinoma. The chain employs TRBV13 and TRBJ1-2; 9 nucleotides line up with TRBD1. The receptor's source is a woman in her fifties or sixties with urothelial cancer. The sample in question was PBMCs, obtained around atezolizumab (anti-PD-L1) treatment. CDR3: CASSLGTGSIGGYTF. The CDR3 DNA reads as TGTGCCAGCAGCCTCGGGACAGGGTCCATTGGTGGCTACACCTTC.